This T cell receptor beta chain was obtained from a study of response to subunit inactivated influenza vaccine. TCRdb ran MiXCR on the RT-PCR reads and lists one entry per CDR3 protein. The table records 590,000 or so distinct CDR3 sequences, about 15% of them present only once. Comments on this clonotype: Its antigen remains unidentified.

General study findings and limits: Each seasonal flu vaccination may recruit only limited new T cells, authors suggested.

The ends lost 5 bases at V and 4 bases at J; junction bases unmatched: 6. The CDR3 is 15 amino acids. The sample consisted of PBMCs from blood, taken roughly 2 weeks before vaccination. The genes are TRBV12-3 or TRBV12-4 and TRBJ2-2; 8 bases line up with TRBD1. This receptor was identified in a man aged 50 to 59 who received an inactivated influenza vaccine. The CDR3 coding sequence is TGTGCCAGCAGTCCTCAGGGGGCCAGCACCGGGGAGCTGTTTTTT. Protein sequence: CASSPQGASTGELFF.